The 19 T cell receptor beta chains below were found in one sample sequenced in a study of blood T cells in healthy people across ages. It was with a sample-barcoded 5' primer and a J-beta primer mix that a second PCR of about 6 to 12 cycles was run. One entry per CDR3 protein, called by TCRdb with MiXCR from the 5' RACE reads. The sample consists of just over 800,000 distinct CDR3 sequences, roughly 60% of them appearing once. The sequenced material came from blood. The receptors come from a man between 25 and 39 years old in good health.

This clonotype was seen more than once but under ten times. The V call is TRBV10-3, the J call TRBJ2-7; D not certain. In germline, CDR1 is ENHRY, CDR2 SYGVKD. CDR3 length equals 13 residues. V lost 4 bases to trimming and J lost 1 base, with 8 bases between them. CDR3 bases: TGTGCCATCAGTGCAGGATTTTCCTACGAGCAGTACTTC. Its protein is CAISAGFSYEQYF.

This clonotype was detected a few times. The V call is TRBV12-3 or TRBV12-4, the J call TRBJ2-1; either TRBD1 or TRBD2 may fit D (5 bases each). The CDR3 runs to 14 residues. Trimming took off 6 bases at V and 2 bases at J, with 11 bases between the two ends. The CDR3 DNA follows: TGTGCCAGCAGCCAAATGGGACCCTACAATGAGCAGTTCTTC. Amino acids: CASSQMGPYNEQFF.

The J gene is TRBJ2-2, the V gene TRBV12-3 or TRBV12-4; D call uncertain. V was shortened by 2 bases and J by 8 bases, with 9 bases between the two germline ends. The CDR3 runs to 13 residues. The CDR3 loop reads CASSLSVRGELFF. In nucleotides, the CDR3 is TGTGCCAGCAGTTTAAGTGTGCGAGGGGAGCTGTTTTTT.

This chain links TRBV7-9 with TRBJ1-6; 8 nucleotides agree with TRBD1. CDR3 length: 14 residues. J lost 6 bases, V lost 5 bases, and 3 bases had no gene match. Germline CDR1 is SEHNR and CDR2 is FQNEAQ (reference sequence). The CDR3 loop reads CASSPGQVNSPLHF. In DNA, the CDR3 is TGTGCCAGCAGCCCGGGACAGGTTAATTCACCCCTCCACTTT.

The rearrangement links TRBV27 to TRBJ2-1, with TRBD2 as a possible D gene (5 bases). The germline V gene encodes CDR1 MNHEY and CDR2 SMNVEV (reference sequence). This CDR3 spans 12 amino acids. Trimming cost V 4 bases and J 8 bases, with 9 bases left between them. CDR3 in DNA: TGTGCCAGCAGTTCTAGCTTCGATGAGCAGTTCTTC. As protein: CASSSSFDEQFF.

The chain joins TRBV6-5 to TRBJ1-2; D gene unclear. V dropped 6 bases and J dropped 7 bases, with 12 bases sitting between them. The V gene's germline CDR1 is MNHEY and CDR2 SVGAGI. CDR3 length equals 12 residues. The CDR3 spells CASRPEPVGYTF. Written as DNA, the CDR3 is TGTGCCAGCAGGCCGGAACCTGTTGGCTACACCTTC.

This sequence joins TRBV9 and TRBJ2-6, with 10 bases that match TRBD1. V gave up 0 bases and J gave up 0 bases; unmatched junction bases: 12. The CDR3 runs 21 residues. From germline, CDR1 is SGDLS and CDR2 YYNGEE. The CDR3 region has the DNA TGTGCCAGCAGCGTAGCACGTGTCCCGGGACAGGGGAGCTCTGGGGCCAACGTCCTGACTTTC. Its protein product is CASSVARVPGQGSSGANVLTF.

V usage is TRBV6-5 and J usage is TRBJ1-1; D might be TRBD1 (5 bases). Germline loops: CDR1 MNHEY, CDR2 SVGAGI. The CDR3 runs 14 residues. Trimming cost V 2 bases and J 1 base, with 8 bases left between them. The CDR3 DNA reads as TGTGCCAGCAGTTACGGGGGGTCGAACACTGAAGCTTTCTTT. It specifies CASSYGGSNTEAFF.

This chain joins TRBV28 and TRBJ2-1, with D perhaps assigned TRBD1 or TRBD2 (5 bases each). V was pared by 2 bases and J by 5 bases, with 22 bases between. CDR1 and CDR2 from the germline V gene are MDHEN and SYDVKM. This CDR3 region has 18 residues. This CDR3 is CASSLPPGPGRADNEQFF. The CDR3 nucleotides read TGTGCCAGCAGTTTACCGCCGGGACCAGGAAGAGCTGACAATGAGCAGTTCTTC.

V and J are TRBV6-2 or TRBV6-3 and TRBJ2-5; 10 bases map to TRBD1. Per germline, CDR1 MNHEY and CDR2 SVGEGT. Trimming removed 4 bases from V and 4 bases from J; junction bases left unmatched: 6. This CDR3 comprises 15 residues. The CDR3 loop is CASSSHRDRGETQYF. The CDR3 nucleotides read TGTGCCAGCAGTTCCCACCGGGACAGGGGAGAGACCCAGTACTTC.

This chain uses TRBV12-3 or TRBV12-4 with TRBJ2-3; a weak D match, TRBD1 (6 bases). V was trimmed by 5 bases and J by 6 bases, leaving 21 bases between them. There are 16 residues in the CDR3. The CDR3 DNA reads as TGTGCCAGCAGTGCCGGGTCGACAGGTAAAAGGGATACGCAGTATTTT. Its protein product is CASSAGSTGKRDTQYF.

This clonotype occurred many times. The chain carries TRBV12-3 or TRBV12-4 and TRBJ2-1; 9 bases align to TRBD1. The length of the CDR3 is 15 residues. J gave up 7 bases and V 6 bases, and 10 bases lay outside the gene matches. The CDR3 DNA follows: TGTGCCAGCAGCCCCGGGACAGGGTCGTATAATGAGCAGTTCTTC. This translates into CASSPGTGSYNEQFF.

The chain combines TRBV6-2 or TRBV6-3 with TRBJ2-3; 7 positions agree with TRBD1. Trimming took 4 bases from V and 3 from J; bases not matched to a gene: 4. Per germline, CDR1 MNHEY and CDR2 SVGEGT. The CDR3 totals 14 residues. The DNA of the CDR3 is TGTGCCAGCAGTTCGGGACAGTGGACAGATACGCAGTATTTT. Amino acid sequence: CASSSGQWTDTQYF.

J is TRBJ2-1 and V is TRBV6-2 or TRBV6-3; 8 bases are a match to TRBD2. Germline loops: CDR1 MNHEY, CDR2 SVGEGT. The CDR3 covers 15 residues. V was clipped by 5 bases and J by 0 bases; unmatched bases: 3. The DNA of the CDR3 is TGTGCCAGCAGTCGGACTAGCCTCTCCTACAATGAGCAGTTCTTC. This sequence encodes CASSRTSLSYNEQFF.

This clonotype was observed once. Possible read error: a much larger clone is one base away. In nucleotides, the CDR3 is TGTGCCAGCAGGGACTCGACGGGAACCGGGGAGCTGTTTTTT. Translated, it gives CASRDSTGTGELFF. The chain couples TRBV6-4 to TRBJ2-2, with D perhaps TRBD2 (5 bases). The CDR3 covers 14 residues. Germline assignment: CDR1 MRHNA and CDR2 SNTAGT.

The chain carries TRBV4-1 and TRBJ2-1; the D is unclear. The CDR3 has 14 amino acids. Deletions cut 2 bases from V and 8 bases from J, with 13 bases between. Germline-derived CDR1 and CDR2 are MGHRA and YSYEKL. CDR3 residues: CASSQIGSGDEQFF. The CDR3, as DNA: TGCGCCAGCAGCCAAATAGGTTCGGGCGATGAGCAGTTCTTC.

The J gene is TRBJ2-7, the V gene TRBV12-3 or TRBV12-4; 9 bases map to TRBD1. The CDR3 is made up of 17 amino acids. V lost 6 bases to trimming and J lost 3 bases; unmatched junction nucleotides: 15. CDR3 loop: CASSPAAGQGHSYEQYF. For the CDR3, the DNA is TGTGCCAGCAGCCCCGCGGCCGGACAGGGGCATAGCTACGAGCAGTACTTC.

A few counts support this clonotype. The chain couples TRBV5-1 to TRBJ2-3, with 8 bases that match TRBD1. CDR1 and CDR2 from the germline V gene are SGHRS and YFSETQ. J gave up 4 bases and V 3 bases, and 1 base lay outside the gene matches. This CDR3 contains 13 residues. Here the CDR3 reads CASSSQGADTQYF. CDR3 sequence (DNA): TGCGCCAGCAGCTCACAGGGGGCAGATACGCAGTATTTT.

The V call is TRBV5-1, the J call TRBJ2-1; D tentatively reads TRBD1 or TRBD2 (5 bases each). The CDR3 consists of 13 residues. Trimming removed 1 base at V and 8 bases at J, with 10 bases between. Germline assignment: CDR1 SGHRS and CDR2 YFSETQ. The CDR3 reads CASSLPLGDEQFF. The DNA of the CDR3 is TGCGCCAGCAGCTTGCCACTAGGGGATGAGCAGTTCTTC.